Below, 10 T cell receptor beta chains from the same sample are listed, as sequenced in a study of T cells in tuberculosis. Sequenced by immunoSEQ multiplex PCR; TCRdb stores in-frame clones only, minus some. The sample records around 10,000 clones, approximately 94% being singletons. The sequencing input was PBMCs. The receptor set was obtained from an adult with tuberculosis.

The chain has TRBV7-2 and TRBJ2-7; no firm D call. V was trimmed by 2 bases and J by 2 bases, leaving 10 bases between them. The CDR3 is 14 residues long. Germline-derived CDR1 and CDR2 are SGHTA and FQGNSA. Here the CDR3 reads CASSLPELPYEQYF. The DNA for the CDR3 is TGTGCCAGCAGCTTACCGGAGCTCCCCTACGAGCAGTACTTC.

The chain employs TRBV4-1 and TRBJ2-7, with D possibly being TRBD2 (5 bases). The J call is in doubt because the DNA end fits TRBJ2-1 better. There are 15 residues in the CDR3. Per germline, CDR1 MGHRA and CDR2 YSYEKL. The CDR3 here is CASSQVDSTSYEQFF. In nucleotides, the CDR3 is TGCGCCAGCAGCCAGGTGGACTCAACCTCCTACGAGCAGTTCTTC.

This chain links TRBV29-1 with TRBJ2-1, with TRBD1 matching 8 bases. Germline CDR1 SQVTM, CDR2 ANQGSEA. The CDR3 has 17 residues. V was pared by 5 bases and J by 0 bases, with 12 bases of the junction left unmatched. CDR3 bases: TGCAGCGTTCTCCCTTCTTCCGGGACAGGCTCCTACAATGAGCAGTTCTTC. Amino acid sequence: CSVLPSSGTGSYNEQFF.

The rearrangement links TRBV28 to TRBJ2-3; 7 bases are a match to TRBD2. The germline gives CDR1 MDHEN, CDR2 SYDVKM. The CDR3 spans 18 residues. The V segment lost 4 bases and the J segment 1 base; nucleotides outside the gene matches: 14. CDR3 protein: CASSSGKGGRVGTDTQYF. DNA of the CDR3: TGTGCCAGCAGTTCCGGGAAGGGCGGGAGAGTAGGCACAGATACGCAGTATTTT.

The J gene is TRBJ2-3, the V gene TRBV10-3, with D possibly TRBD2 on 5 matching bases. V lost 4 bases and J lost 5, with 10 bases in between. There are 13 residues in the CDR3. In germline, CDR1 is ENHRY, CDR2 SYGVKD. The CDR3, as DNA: TGTGCCATCAGTGTCGGGGAAGGAGATACGCAGTATTTT. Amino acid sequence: CAISVGEGDTQYF.

CDR3 region: CAWSPKRGLVVNEQFF. The CDR3, as DNA: TGTGCCTGGAGTCCTAAGAGGGGACTAGTTGTGAATGAGCAGTTCTTC. This chain connects TRBV30 to TRBJ2-1; 8 bases map to TRBD2. Germline CDR1 GTSNPN, CDR2 SVGIG (reference sequence). V shed 2 bases, J shed 7 bases, and the junction held 13 bases outside the gene matches. The CDR3 is made up of 16 amino acids.

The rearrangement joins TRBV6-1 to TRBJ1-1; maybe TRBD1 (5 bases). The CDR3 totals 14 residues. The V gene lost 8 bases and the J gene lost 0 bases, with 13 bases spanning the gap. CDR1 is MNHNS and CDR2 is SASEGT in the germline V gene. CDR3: CASVSGTVNTEAFF. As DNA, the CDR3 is TGTGCCAGCGTCAGCGGGACGGTGAACACTGAAGCTTTCTTT.

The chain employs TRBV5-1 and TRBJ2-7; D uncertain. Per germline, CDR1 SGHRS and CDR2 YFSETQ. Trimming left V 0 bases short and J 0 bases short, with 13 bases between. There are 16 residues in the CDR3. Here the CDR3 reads CASSLAGLTHSYEQYF. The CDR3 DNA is TGCGCCAGCAGCTTGGCTGGCCTGACTCACTCCTACGAGCAGTACTTC.

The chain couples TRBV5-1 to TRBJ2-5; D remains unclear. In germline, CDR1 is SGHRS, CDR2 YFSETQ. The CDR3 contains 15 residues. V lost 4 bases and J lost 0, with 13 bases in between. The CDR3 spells CASSRWSGYQETQYF. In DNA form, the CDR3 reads TGCGCCAGCAGCCGGTGGTCAGGATACCAAGAGACCCAGTACTTC. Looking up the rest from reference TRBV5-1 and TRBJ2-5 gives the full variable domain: KAGVTQTPRYLIKTRGQQVTLSCSPISGHRSVSWYQQTPGQGLQFLFEYFSETQRNKGNFPGRFSGRQFSNSRSEMNVSTLELGDSALYLCASSRWSGYQETQYFGPGTRLLVL.

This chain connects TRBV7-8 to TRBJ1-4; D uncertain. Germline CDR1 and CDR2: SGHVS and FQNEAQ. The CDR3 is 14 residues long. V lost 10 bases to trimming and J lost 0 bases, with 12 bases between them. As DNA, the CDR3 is TGTGCCACCGGAGCCGGGGCAACTAATGAAAAACTGTTTTTT. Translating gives CATGAGATNEKLFF.